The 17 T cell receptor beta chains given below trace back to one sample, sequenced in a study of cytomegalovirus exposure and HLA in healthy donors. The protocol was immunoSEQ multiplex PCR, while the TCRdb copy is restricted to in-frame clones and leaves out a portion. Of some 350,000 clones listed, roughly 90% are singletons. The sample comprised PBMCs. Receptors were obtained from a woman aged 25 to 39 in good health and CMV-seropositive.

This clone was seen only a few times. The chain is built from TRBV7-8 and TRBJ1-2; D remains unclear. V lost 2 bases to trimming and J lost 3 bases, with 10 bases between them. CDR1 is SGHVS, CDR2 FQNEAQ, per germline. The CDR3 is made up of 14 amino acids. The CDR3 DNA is TGTGCCAGCAGCTTAAACGTGAACGACTATGGCTACACCTTC. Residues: CASSLNVNDYGYTF.

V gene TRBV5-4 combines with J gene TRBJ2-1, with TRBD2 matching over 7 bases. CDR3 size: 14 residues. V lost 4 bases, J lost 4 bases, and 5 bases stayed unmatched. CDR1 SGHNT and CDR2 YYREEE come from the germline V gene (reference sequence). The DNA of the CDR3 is TGTGCCAGCAGCCTGAGCGGGGTTTACAATGAGCAGTTCTTC. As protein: CASSLSGVYNEQFF.

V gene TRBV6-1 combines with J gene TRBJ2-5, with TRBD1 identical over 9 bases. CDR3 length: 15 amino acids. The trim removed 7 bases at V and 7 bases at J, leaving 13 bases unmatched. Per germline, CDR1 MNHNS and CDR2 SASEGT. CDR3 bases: TGTGCCAGCAACCCCCGGACAGGGGCCCCCGGGACCCAGTACTTC. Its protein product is CASNPRTGAPGTQYF.

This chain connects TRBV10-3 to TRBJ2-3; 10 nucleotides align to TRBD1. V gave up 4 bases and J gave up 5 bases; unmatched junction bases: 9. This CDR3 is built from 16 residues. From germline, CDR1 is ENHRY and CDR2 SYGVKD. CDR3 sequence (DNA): TGTGCCATCAGTGGGGCCGGGACAGGGGTGCAAGATACGCAGTATTTT. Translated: CAISGAGTGVQDTQYF.

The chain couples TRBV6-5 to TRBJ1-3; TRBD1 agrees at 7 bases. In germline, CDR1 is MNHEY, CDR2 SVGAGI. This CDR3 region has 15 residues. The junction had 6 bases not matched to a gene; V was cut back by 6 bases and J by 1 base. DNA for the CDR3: TGTGCCAGCAGCAGCAGGGGGGGATCTGGAAACACCATATATTTT. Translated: CASSSRGGSGNTIYF.

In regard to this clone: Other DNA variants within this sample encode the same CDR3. The CDR3 DNA sequence: TGTGCCAGCAGCTGGGGCAGGTTGTACAATGAGCAGTTCTTC. Translated: CASSWGRLYNEQFF. This chain connects TRBV27 to TRBJ2-1, with a tentative D call TRBD1 (5 bases). Germline CDR1 MNHEY, CDR2 SMNVEV (reference sequence). Trimming removed 6 bases at V and 4 bases at J, with 13 bases between. The CDR3 spans 14 residues.

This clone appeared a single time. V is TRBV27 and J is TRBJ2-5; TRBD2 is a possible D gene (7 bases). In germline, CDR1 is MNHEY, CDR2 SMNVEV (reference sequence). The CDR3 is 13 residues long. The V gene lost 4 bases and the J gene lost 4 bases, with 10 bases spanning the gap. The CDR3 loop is CASSSGGPETQYF. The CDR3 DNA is TGTGCCAGCAGTTCGGGGGGCCCAGAGACCCAGTACTTC.

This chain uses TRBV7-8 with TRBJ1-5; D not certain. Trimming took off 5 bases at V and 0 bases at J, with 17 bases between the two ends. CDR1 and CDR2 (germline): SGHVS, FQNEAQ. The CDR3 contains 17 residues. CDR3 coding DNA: TGTGCCAGCAGCCCGGGGTGGTCCCGGGATAGCAATCAGCCCCAGCATTTT. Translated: CASSPGWSRDSNQPQHF.

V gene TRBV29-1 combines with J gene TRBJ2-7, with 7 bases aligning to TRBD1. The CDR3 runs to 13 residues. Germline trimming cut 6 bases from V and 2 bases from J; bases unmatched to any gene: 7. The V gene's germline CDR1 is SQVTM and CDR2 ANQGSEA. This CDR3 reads CSVMTGSTYEQYF. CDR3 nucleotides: TGCAGCGTCATGACAGGGAGTACCTACGAGCAGTACTTC.

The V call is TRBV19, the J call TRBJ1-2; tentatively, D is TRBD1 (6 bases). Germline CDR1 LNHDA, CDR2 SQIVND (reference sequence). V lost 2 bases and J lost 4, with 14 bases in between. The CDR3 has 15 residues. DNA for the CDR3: TGTGCCAGTAGTATACGGGACATAGAACCCTATGGCTACACCTTC. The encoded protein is CASSIRDIEPYGYTF.

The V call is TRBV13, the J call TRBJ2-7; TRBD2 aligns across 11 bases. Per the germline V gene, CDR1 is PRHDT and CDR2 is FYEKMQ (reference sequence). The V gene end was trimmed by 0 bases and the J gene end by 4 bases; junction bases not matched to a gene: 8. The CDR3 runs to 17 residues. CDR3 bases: TGTGCCAGCAGCTTAGGTAGAGGGCTAGCGGGAGGTTACGAGCAGTACTTC. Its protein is CASSLGRGLAGGYEQYF.

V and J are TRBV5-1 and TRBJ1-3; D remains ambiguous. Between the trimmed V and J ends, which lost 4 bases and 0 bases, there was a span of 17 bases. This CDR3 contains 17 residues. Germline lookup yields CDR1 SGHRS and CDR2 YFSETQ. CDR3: CASSPRPDSFSGNTIYF. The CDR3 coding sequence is TGCGCCAGCAGCCCTCGTCCAGATTCCTTCTCTGGAAACACCATATATTTT. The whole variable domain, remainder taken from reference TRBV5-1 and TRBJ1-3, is KAGVTQTPRYLIKTRGQQVTLSCSPISGHRSVSWYQQTPGQGLQFLFEYFSETQRNKGNFPGRFSGRQFSNSRSEMNVSTLELGDSALYLCASSPRPDSFSGNTIYFGEGSWLTVV.

The DNA of the CDR3 is TGTGCCAGCAGCTTATCGGGACTAGCGGGACCAAGCTCCTACAATGAGCAGTTCTTC. It specifies CASSLSGLAGPSSYNEQFF. The V call is TRBV7-3, the J call TRBJ2-1, with 13 bases aligning to TRBD2. The CDR3 has 19 amino acids. The germline gives CDR1 SGHTA, CDR2 FQGTGA. The V segment lost 2 bases and the J segment 0 bases; nucleotides outside the gene matches: 7.

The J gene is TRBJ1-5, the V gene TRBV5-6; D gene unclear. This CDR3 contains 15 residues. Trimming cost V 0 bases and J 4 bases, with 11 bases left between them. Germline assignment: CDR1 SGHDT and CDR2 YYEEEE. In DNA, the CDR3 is TGTGCCAGCAGCTTGGGCATGACATCAAATCAGCCCCAGCATTTT. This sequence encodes CASSLGMTSNQPQHF.

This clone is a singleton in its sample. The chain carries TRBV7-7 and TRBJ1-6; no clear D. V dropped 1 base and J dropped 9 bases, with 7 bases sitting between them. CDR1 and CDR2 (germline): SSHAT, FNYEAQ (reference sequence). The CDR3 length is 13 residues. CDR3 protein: CASSLGEGSPLHF. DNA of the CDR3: TGTGCCAGCAGCTTAGGAGAGGGTTCACCCCTCCACTTT.

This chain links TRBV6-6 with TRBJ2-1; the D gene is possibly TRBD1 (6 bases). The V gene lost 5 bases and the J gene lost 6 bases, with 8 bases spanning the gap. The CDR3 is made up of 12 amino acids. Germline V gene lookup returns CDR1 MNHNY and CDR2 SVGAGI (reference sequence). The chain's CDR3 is CASSGTLNEQFF. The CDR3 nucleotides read TGTGCCAGCAGTGGGACACTCAATGAGCAGTTCTTC.

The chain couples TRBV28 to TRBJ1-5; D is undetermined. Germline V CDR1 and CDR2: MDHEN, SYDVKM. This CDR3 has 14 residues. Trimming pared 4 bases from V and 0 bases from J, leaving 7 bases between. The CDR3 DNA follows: TGTGCCAGCAGTTCAGGACCTAGCAATCAGCCCCAGCATTTT. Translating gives CASSSGPSNQPQHF. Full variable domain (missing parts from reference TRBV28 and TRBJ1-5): DVKVTQSSRYLVKRTGEKVFLECVQDMDHENMFWYRQDPGLGLRLIYFSYDVKMKEKGDIPEGYSVSREKKERFSLILESASTNQTSMYLCASSSGPSNQPQHFGDGTRLSIL.